The rows below give T cell receptor beta chains drawn from one sample of a study of T cell responses to AZD1222 COVID-19 vaccine. Measured with immunoSEQ multiplex PCR; TCRdb has only the in-frame clones, and not every one. The table includes around 84,000 clones, 70% to 90% detected once. Sequenced here: peripheral blood, sampled on day 0 of AZD1222 vaccination. Source of these receptors: an adult in good health. Both conserved end residues are part of each CDR3. The D gene is left open where the match is weak. Only some rows state a clone size, as once, few, many or a class for expanded clones.

v_call,d_call,clone_size,j_call,cdr3_nt,cdr3_aa
TRBV19,TRBD2,NA,TRBJ2-3,TGTGCCAGTAGTCCCATAGCGGGAGGCATAGATACGCAGTATTTT,CASSPIAGGIDTQYF
TRBV29-1,NA,NA,TRBJ2-5,TGCAGCGTTGAGCGGGCTGGTGGGGAGACCCAGTACTTC,CSVERAGGETQYF
TRBV7-6,NA,NA,TRBJ2-5,TGTGCCAGCAGCTTTACGACACCGAGCAAAGAGACCCAGTACTTC,CASSFTTPSKETQYF
TRBV19,NA,NA,TRBJ2-1,TGTGCCAGTAGCGCCTCAGGAGTCCCCTACAATGAGCAGTTCTTC,CASSASGVPYNEQFF
TRBV18,NA,NA,TRBJ2-7,TGTGCCAGCTCGACCCCGGCAGGGCTATCCTACGAGCAGTACTTC,CASSTPAGLSYEQYF
TRBV7-9,NA,NA,TRBJ2-5,TGTGCCAGCAGCTTAAGTTCAGGGAGTGAGACCCAGTACTTC,CASSLSSGSETQYF
TRBV19,TRBD1,few,TRBJ2-3,TGTGCCAGTGCCAGGGGGTCCCACACAGATACGCAGTATTTT,CASARGSHTDTQYF
TRBV18,NA,NA,TRBJ1-6,TGTGCCAGCTCACCACCCCGTACCTATAATTCACCCCTCCACTTT,CASSPPRTYNSPLHF
TRBV19,NA,NA,TRBJ1-4,TGTGCCAGTAGTAGCCCCCCCTCAGTACGGGGGTGGGGTGAAAAACTGTTTTTT,CASSSPPSVRGWGEKLFF
TRBV12-3/TRBV12-4,NA,NA,TRBJ1-5,TGTGCCAGCAGTTCTTCAAGTCAGCCCCAGCATTTT,CASSSSSQPQHF
TRBV30,TRBD1,NA,TRBJ2-5,TGTGCCTTGGACAGGGGTGGAGAGACCCAGTACTTC,CALDRGGETQYF
TRBV28,TRBD1,NA,TRBJ1-4,TGTGCCAGCAGTCTCTCCGGGACAGCTGAGAAAAAACTGTTTTTT,CASSLSGTAEKKLFF
TRBV3-1/TRBV3-2,TRBD2,NA,TRBJ2-7,TGTGCCAGCAGCCTAATAGCGGGGGCCTACGAGCAGTACTTC,CASSLIAGAYEQYF
TRBV5-6,TRBD1,NA,TRBJ1-2,TGTGCCAGCAGCTTGCCACAGGGGGAAGGGGGCTACACCTTC,CASSLPQGEGGYTF
TRBV5-1,NA,NA,TRBJ1-2,TGCGCCAGCAGCTCACAGGGCAGAGCTAACTATGGCTACACCTTC,CASSSQGRANYGYTF
TRBV19,TRBD2,NA,TRBJ2-7,TGTGCCAGTAAGTCCGCGGCGGGAGAGAGCGAGCAGTACTTC,CASKSAAGESEQYF
TRBV6-6,NA,NA,TRBJ1-1,TGTGCCAGCAGTTACCTCGGGAACACTGAAGCTTTCTTT,CASSYLGNTEAFF
TRBV7-9,NA,NA,TRBJ1-1,TGTGCCAGCAGCTTAAATATAGGCGGCACTGAAGCTTTCTTT,CASSLNIGGTEAFF
TRBV19,NA,NA,TRBJ1-5,TGTGCCAGTAGCTCAGGCTGGAATCAGCCCCAGCATTTT,CASSSGWNQPQHF
TRBV7-2,NA,NA,TRBJ1-6,TGTGCCAGCAGCTTATCAGGGCCCAATAATTCACCCCTCCACTTT,CASSLSGPNNSPLHF
TRBV5-1,NA,NA,TRBJ2-3,TGCGCCAGCAGCTTGGGGCCGAGGGAGGATACGCAGTATTTT,CASSLGPREDTQYF
TRBV11-3,NA,once,TRBJ2-7,TGTGCCAGCAGCTTGGTGGCGGGGGCGGTTGACGAGCAGTACTTC,CASSLVAGAVDEQYF
TRBV10-3,TRBD2,NA,TRBJ2-7,TGTGCCATCAGTGGATCCCTAGCGGGAGTTTACGAGCAGTACTTC,CAISGSLAGVYEQYF
TRBV6-5,NA,NA,TRBJ2-5,TGTGCCAGCAGTTACCAACGGTCCCAAGAGACCCAGTACTTC,CASSYQRSQETQYF
TRBV5-1,TRBD2,NA,TRBJ2-7,TGCGCCAGCAGCTTGGATCTAGCGGGAGCGAGTGAGCAGTACTTC,CASSLDLAGASEQYF
TRBV11-2,NA,NA,TRBJ2-3,TGTGCCAGCAACGTTGGGGGTCCCACAGATACGCAGTATTTT,CASNVGGPTDTQYF
TRBV19,NA,NA,TRBJ1-5,TGTGCCAGTAGACCCAGGGAGGGCAATCAGCCCCAGCATTTT,CASRPREGNQPQHF
TRBV19,NA,NA,TRBJ2-5,TGTGCCAGTAGGGGACGAGAGACCCAGTACTTC,CASRGRETQYF
TRBV7-2,NA,NA,TRBJ1-5,TGTGCCAGCAGCTTAGCGCGGGGAGAAAATCAGCCCCAGCATTTT,CASSLARGENQPQHF
TRBV7-3,NA,NA,TRBJ1-4,TGTGCCAGCAGCTTTGGCGGGACGGAGGAAAAACTGTTTTTT,CASSFGGTEEKLFF
TRBV7-3,TRBD2,NA,TRBJ2-1,TGTGCCAGCAGCTTAGGAACAGCGGGAGACAATGAGCAGTTCTTC,CASSLGTAGDNEQFF
TRBV6-4,NA,NA,TRBJ2-3,TGTGCCAGCAGTGTTTCGGCAGGGGGCACAGATACGCAGTATTTT,CASSVSAGGTDTQYF
TRBV30,NA,NA,TRBJ1-2,TGTGCCTTGGGCCGCTATGGCTACACCTTC,CALGRYGYTF
TRBV4-2,NA,NA,TRBJ2-7,TGTGCCAGCAGCCAAGATTCAGCGGGTTCCTCCTACGAGCAGTACTTC,CASSQDSAGSSYEQYF
TRBV18,NA,once,TRBJ2-7,TGTGCCAGCTCACCACCGATCCTCTACGAGCAGTACTTC,CASSPPILYEQYF
TRBV3-1/TRBV3-2,TRBD1,NA,TRBJ1-6,TGTGCCAGCAGCCAAGGAGACAGGGGCAATTCACCCCTCCACTTT,CASSQGDRGNSPLHF
TRBV19,TRBD1,NA,TRBJ2-2,TGTGCCAGTAGCGGACAGGATATAGCCGGGGAGCTGTTTTTT,CASSGQDIAGELFF
TRBV7-9,TRBD2,many,TRBJ2-7,TGTGCCAGCAGCCCCGGGGGGGCCTACGAGCAGTACTTC,CASSPGGAYEQYF